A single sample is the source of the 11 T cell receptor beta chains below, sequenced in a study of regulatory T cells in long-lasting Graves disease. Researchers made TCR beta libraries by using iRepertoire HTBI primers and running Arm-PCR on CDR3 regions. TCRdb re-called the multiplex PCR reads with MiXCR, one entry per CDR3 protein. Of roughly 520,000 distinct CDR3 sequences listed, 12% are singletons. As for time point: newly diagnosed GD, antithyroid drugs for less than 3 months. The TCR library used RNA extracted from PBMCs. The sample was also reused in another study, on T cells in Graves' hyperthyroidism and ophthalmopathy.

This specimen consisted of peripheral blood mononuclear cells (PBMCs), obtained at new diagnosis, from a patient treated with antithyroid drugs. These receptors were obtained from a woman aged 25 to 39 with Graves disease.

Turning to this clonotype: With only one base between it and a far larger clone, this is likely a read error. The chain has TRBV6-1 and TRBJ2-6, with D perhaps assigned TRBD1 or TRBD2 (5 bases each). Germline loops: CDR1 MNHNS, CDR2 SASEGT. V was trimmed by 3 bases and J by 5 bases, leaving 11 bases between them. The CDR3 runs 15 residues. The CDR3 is CASSDGGTRANVLTF. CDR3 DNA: TGTGCCAGCAGTGATGGGGGTACTAGGGCCAACGTCCTGACTTTC.

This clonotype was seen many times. The CDR3 here is CASSSGLAGIYEQYF. CDR3 coding DNA: TGTGCCAGCAGCTCAGGACTAGCGGGTATCTACGAGCAGTACTTC. The V gene is TRBV25-1, the J gene TRBJ2-7, with TRBD2 matching 11 bases. The germline gives CDR1 MGHDK, CDR2 SYGVNS. Trimming at V came to 6 bases and at J to 3 bases, leaving 7 bases not matched to a gene. The CDR3 is 15 residues long.

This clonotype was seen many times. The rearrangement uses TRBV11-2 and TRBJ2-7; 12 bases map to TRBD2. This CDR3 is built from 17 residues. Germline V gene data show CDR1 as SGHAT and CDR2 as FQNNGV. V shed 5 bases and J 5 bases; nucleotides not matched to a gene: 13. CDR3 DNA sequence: TGTGCCAGCAGCCCCTATCAGACTAGCGGGAGCCGGGACGAGCAGTACTTC. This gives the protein CASSPYQTSGSRDEQYF.

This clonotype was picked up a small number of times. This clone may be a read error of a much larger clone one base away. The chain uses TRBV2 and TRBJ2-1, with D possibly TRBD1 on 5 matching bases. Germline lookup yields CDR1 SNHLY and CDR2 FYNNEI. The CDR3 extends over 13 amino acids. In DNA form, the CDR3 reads TGTGCCAGCAAACTGTGGGGCTGGAATGAGCAGCTCTTC. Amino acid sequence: CASKLWGWNEQLF.

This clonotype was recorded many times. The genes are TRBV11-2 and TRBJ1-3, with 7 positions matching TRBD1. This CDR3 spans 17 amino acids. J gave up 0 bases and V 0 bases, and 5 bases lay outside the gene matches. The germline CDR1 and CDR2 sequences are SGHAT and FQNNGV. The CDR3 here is CASSLEWTGVSGNTIYF. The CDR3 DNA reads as TGTGCCAGCAGCTTAGAATGGACAGGCGTCTCTGGAAACACCATATATTTT.

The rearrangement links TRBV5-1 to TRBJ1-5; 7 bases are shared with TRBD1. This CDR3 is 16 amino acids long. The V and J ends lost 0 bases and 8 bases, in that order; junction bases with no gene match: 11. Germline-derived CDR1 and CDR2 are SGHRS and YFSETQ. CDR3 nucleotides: TGCGCCAGCAGCTTGGCGGGCAGGGGGGGAAGTGAGCCCCAGCATTTT. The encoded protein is CASSLAGRGGSEPQHF.

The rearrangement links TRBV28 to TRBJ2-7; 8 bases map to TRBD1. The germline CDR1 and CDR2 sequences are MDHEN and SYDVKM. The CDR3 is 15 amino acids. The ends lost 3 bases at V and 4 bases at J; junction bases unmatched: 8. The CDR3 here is CASSFPGQAKYEQYF. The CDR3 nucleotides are TGTGCCAGCAGTTTCCCGGGACAGGCCAAATACGAGCAGTACTTC.

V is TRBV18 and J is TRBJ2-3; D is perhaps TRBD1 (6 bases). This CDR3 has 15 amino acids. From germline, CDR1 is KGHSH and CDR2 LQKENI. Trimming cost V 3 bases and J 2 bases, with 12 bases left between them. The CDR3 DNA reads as TGTGCCAGCTCACCCTGGACAGAGTTCACAGATACGCAGTATTTT. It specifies CASSPWTEFTDTQYF. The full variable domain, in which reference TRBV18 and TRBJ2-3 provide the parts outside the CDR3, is NAGVMQNPRHLVRRRGQEARLRCSPMKGHSHVYWYRQLPEEGLKFMVYLQKENIIDESGMPKERFSAEFPKEGPSILRIQQVVRGDSAAYFCASSPWTEFTDTQYFGPGTRLTVL.

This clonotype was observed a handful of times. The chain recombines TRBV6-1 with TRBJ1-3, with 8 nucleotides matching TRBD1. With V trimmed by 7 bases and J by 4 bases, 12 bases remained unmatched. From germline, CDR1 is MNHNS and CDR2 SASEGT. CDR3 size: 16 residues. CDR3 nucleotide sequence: TGTGCCAGCACCCCTCGGACAGGGTTAGGAGGAAACACCATATATTTT. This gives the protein CASTPRTGLGGNTIYF.

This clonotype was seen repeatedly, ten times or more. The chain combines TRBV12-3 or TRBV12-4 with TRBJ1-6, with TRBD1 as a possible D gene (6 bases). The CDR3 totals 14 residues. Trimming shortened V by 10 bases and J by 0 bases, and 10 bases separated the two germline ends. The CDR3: CATQGSSYNSPLHF. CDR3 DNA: TGTGCCACGCAGGGGAGCTCCTATAATTCACCCCTCCACTTT.

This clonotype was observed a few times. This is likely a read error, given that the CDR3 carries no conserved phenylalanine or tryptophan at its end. This CDR3 reads CASSVPPTDTQYI. CDR3 coding DNA: TGTGCCAGCAGCGTCCCCCCCACAGATACGCAGTATATT. The chain joins TRBV9 to TRBJ2-3; D unclear. Germline loops: CDR1 SGDLS, CDR2 YYNGEE. The length of the CDR3 is 13 residues. Trimming shortened V by 2 bases and J by 2 bases, and 6 bases separated the two germline ends.